The T cell receptor (beta chain) described here comes from a study of blood T cell repertoires in COVID-19. Overall study: PBMCs, B-cell-depleted T cells, or T cells were the source of the cDNA or gDNA that made up the material.

Measured with immunoSEQ multiplex PCR; TCRdb has only the in-frame clones, and not every one. The sample yields some 300,000 clones, around 90% seen once. All enrollees were about 18 to 95 years old and from about two dozen US areas. This clone has only one observation. Germline V gives CDR1 SGHVS, CDR2 FQNEAQ. This CDR3 has 14 residues. V trimming: 4 bases; J trimming: 3 bases; junction bases outside the gene matches: 3. The chain employs TRBV7-8 and TRBJ1-5, with TRBD1 identical over 7 bases. This clonotype was sampled from a woman in her 30s who had recovered from COVID-19. Sequenced: PBMCs or T cells enriched from blood (not recorded which). The CDR3 DNA sequence: TGTGCCAGCAGCTCCAGGGGGTCCAATCAGCCCCAGCATTTT. Amino acids: CASSSRGSNQPQHF.